Below, 13 T cell receptor beta chains from the same sample are listed, as sequenced in a study of cytomegalovirus exposure and HLA in healthy donors. TCRdb keeps only in-frame clones here, not all; method: immunoSEQ multiplex PCR. Of some 68,000 clones listed, about 94% are singletons. Sequencing was performed on PBMCs. These receptor sequences come from a man aged 18 to 29 in good health and CMV-seropositive.

A word on this clone: The junction differs from germline at one of its ends, possibly a read error. The rearrangement uses TRBV4-1 and TRBJ2-3, with 10 bases aligning to TRBD1. The CDR3 loop spans 15 amino acids. The germline V gene has CDR1 MGHRA and CDR2 YSYEKL. CDR3 residues: CASSRKPLRDRGSDF. The CDR3 nucleotides are TGCGCCAGCAGCCGGAAACCCCTCCGGGACAGGGGTTCGGATTTT.

V usage is TRBV6-6 and J usage is TRBJ1-5; possibly TRBD1 for D (5 bases). CDR1 is MNHNY, CDR2 SVGAGI, per germline (reference sequence). The V end lost 1 base, the J end lost 6 bases, and 13 bases lay between the germline ends. The CDR3 totals 15 residues. DNA of the CDR3: TGTGCCAGCAGTTACTGGGGGGTGGGAGGTCAGCCCCAGCATTTT. Translating it yields CASSYWGVGGQPQHF.

V and J are TRBV6-4 and TRBJ2-3, with TRBD2 as a possible D gene (6 bases). Germline V CDR1 and CDR2: MRHNA, SNTAGT. This CDR3 spans 15 amino acids. The V end lost 3 bases, the J end lost 2 bases, and 12 bases lay between the germline ends. CDR3 nucleotides: TGTGCCAGCAGTGAGGGAGGTGGATTCACAGATACGCAGTATTTT. It yields the protein CASSEGGGFTDTQYF.

This clone was found once. This chain joins TRBV5-1 and TRBJ2-7; the D gene is possibly TRBD1 (6 bases). Deletions cut 4 bases from V and 4 bases from J, with 18 bases between. CDR1 SGHRS and CDR2 YFSETQ come from the germline V gene. The CDR3 totals 15 residues. This CDR3 reads CASSPRGTESYEQYF. As DNA, the CDR3 is TGCGCCAGCAGCCCCAGGGGAACAGAATCTTACGAGCAGTACTTC. Drawing the rest from reference TRBV5-1 and TRBJ2-7, the complete variable domain is KAGVTQTPRYLIKTRGQQVTLSCSPISGHRSVSWYQQTPGQGLQFLFEYFSETQRNKGNFPGRFSGRQFSNSRSEMNVSTLELGDSALYLCASSPRGTESYEQYFGPGTRLTVT.

The chain carries TRBV14 and TRBJ2-7; D is unclear. Germline-derived CDR1 and CDR2 are SGHDN and FVKESK. This CDR3 comprises 15 residues. V lost 1 base and J lost 2, with 12 bases in between. The CDR3, as DNA: TGTGCCAGCAGCCAAGGAGAGCTGCCGCCCTACGAGCAGTACTTC. Translating it yields CASSQGELPPYEQYF.

The V and J genes are TRBV6-5 and TRBJ2-1; D gene ambiguous. In germline, CDR1 is MNHEY, CDR2 SVGAGI. CDR3 length: 13 residues. V dropped 0 bases and J dropped 9 bases, with 9 bases sitting between them. The CDR3, as DNA: TGTGCCAGCAGTTACTCCTGGGCAGTTGAGCAGTTCTTC. Translating gives CASSYSWAVEQFF.

Comments on this clone: Mismatch with germline at one junction end may stem from a read error. The gene calls are TRBV6-1 and TRBJ2-5; D ambiguous. The CDR3 loop spans 10 amino acids. CDR1 MNHNS and CDR2 SASEGT come from the germline V gene. The CDR3 here is CASTEETQYF. The CDR3 DNA follows: TGTGCCAGCACTGAAGAGACCCAGTACTTC.

The rearrangement joins TRBV4-1 to TRBJ1-2; 11 bases line up with TRBD1. Germline CDR1 MGHRA, CDR2 YSYEKL. V was clipped by 0 bases and J by 7 bases; unmatched bases: 4. The CDR3 is 15 amino acids. As DNA, the CDR3 is TGCGCCAGCAGCCAAGACGGACAGGGGGCGGGTGGCTACACCTTC. Translating gives CASSQDGQGAGGYTF.

This clone has more than one count but fewer than ten. V usage is TRBV30 and J usage is TRBJ1-6; 7 bases are shared with TRBD1. V lost 5 bases, J lost 8 bases, and 6 bases stayed unmatched. Germline CDR1 reads GTSNPN; CDR2 reads SVGIG (reference sequence). This CDR3 is 13 amino acids long. DNA of the CDR3: TGTGCCTGGGACAGGGATGGGGATTCACCCCTCCACTTT. Translating gives CAWDRDGDSPLHF. The full variable domain, with the rest looked up from reference TRBV30 and TRBJ1-6, is SQTIHQWPATLVQPVGSPLSLECTVEGTSNPNLYWYRQAAGRGLQLLFYSVGIGQISSEVPQNLSASRPQDRQFILSSKKLLLSDSGFYLCAWDRDGDSPLHFGNGTRLTVT.

This chain uses TRBV5-6 with TRBJ1-1; D is possibly TRBD1 (5 bases). Germline lookup yields CDR1 SGHDT and CDR2 YYEEEE. V was pared by 0 bases and J by 8 bases, with 17 bases between. The CDR3 sequence is 15 residues long. This CDR3 is CASSLGGGGYMEAFF. The CDR3, as DNA: TGTGCCAGCAGCTTGGGCGGGGGAGGGTATATGGAAGCTTTCTTT. Full variable domain (rest looked up from reference TRBV5-6 and TRBJ1-1): DAGVTQSPTHLIKTRGQQVTLRCSPKSGHDTVSWYQQALGQGPQFIFQYYEEEERQRGNFPDRFSGHQFPNYSSELNVNALLLGDSALYLCASSLGGGGYMEAFFGQGTRLTVV.

This sequence joins TRBV10-2 and TRBJ2-1; TRBD2 matches 7 bases. CDR3 length equals 16 residues. The germline CDR1 and CDR2 sequences are WSHSY and SAAADI. J was trimmed by 0 bases and V by 3 bases; bases with no gene match: 5. CDR3: CASSEPGGSSYNEQFF. The CDR3 nucleotides are TGCGCCAGCAGTGAACCCGGGGGGAGCTCCTACAATGAGCAGTTCTTC.

J is TRBJ2-7 and V is TRBV4-2, with 8 bases aligning to TRBD2. CDR1 and CDR2 from the germline V gene are LGHNA and YNFKEQ. V was pared by 4 bases and J by 0 bases, with 5 bases of the junction left unmatched. CDR3 length: 15 residues. CDR3: CASSPSSGFSYEQYF. The CDR3, as DNA: TGTGCCAGCAGCCCTTCTAGCGGGTTCTCCTACGAGCAGTACTTC.

V usage is TRBV6-1 and J usage is TRBJ2-5, with 12 bases that match TRBD2. This CDR3 has 15 residues. CDR1 and CDR2 from the germline V gene are MNHNS and SASEGT. J was trimmed by 2 bases and V by 4 bases; bases with no gene match: 2. CDR3 amino acids: CASSGLAGGQETQYF. CDR3 coding DNA: TGTGCCAGCAGTGGGCTAGCGGGGGGGCAAGAGACCCAGTACTTC.